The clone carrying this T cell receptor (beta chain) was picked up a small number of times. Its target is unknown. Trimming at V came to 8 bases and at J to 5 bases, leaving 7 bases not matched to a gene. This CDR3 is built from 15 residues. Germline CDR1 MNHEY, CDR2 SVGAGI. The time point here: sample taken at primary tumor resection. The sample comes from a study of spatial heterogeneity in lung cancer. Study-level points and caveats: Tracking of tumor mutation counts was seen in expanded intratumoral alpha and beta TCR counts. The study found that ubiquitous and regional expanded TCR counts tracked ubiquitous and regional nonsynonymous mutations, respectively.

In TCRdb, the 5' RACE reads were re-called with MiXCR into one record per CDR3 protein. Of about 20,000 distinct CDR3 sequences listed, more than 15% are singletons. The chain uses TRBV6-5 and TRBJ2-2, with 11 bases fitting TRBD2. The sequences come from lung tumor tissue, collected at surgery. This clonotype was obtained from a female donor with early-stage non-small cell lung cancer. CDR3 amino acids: CASHSGRGRTGELFF. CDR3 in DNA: TGTGCCAGCCATAGCGGGAGGGGAAGGACCGGGGAGCTGTTTTTT.